The rows below give T cell receptor beta chains drawn from one sample of a study of T-cell memory formation after mild COVID-19. A single record per CDR3 protein comes from TCRdb applying MiXCR to the 5' RACE reads. The top ten clones hold roughly 20% of a sample with roughly 300,000 distinct CDR3 sequences, roughly an eighth of them seen once. The specimen sequenced was PBMCs or a T cell subset sorted from them (not recorded which). All receptors derive from a man aged 18 to 30 who had mild COVID-19 (a few samples of this study predate the infection). Cell type and time point are not known. CDR3s include the opening cysteine and the closing phenylalanine or tryptophan. Fields, in order: J gene, D gene, CDR3 length, clone size, V gene, CDR3 DNA, CDR3 protein. D genes are given only for firm matches. Only part of the rows carry a size: once, few, many, or a class if the clone is expanded.

J: TRBJ1-1
D: .
length: 17
size: .
V: TRBV12-3/TRBV12-4
DNA: TGTGCCAGCAGTTTAGCGTCTCGTAGACAATCCAACACTGAAGCTTTCTTT
CDR3: CASSLASRRQSNTEAFF

J: TRBJ1-2
D: .
length: 15
size: few
V: TRBV4-3
DNA: TGCGCCAGCAGCCAGGGAAAAGGGTGGTATAATGGCTACACCTTC
CDR3: CASSQGKGWYNGYTF

J: TRBJ2-6
D: .
length: 15
size: .
V: TRBV5-1
DNA: TGCGCCAGCAGCGCTAACCCCTCTGGGGCCAACGTCCTGACTTTC
CDR3: CASSANPSGANVLTF

J: TRBJ2-2
D: .
length: 12
size: many
V: TRBV29-1
DNA: TGCAGCGGGCACGAGAACACCGGGGAGCTGTTTTTT
CDR3: CSGHENTGELFF

J: TRBJ1-3
D: TRBD1
length: 16
size: .
V: TRBV3-1
DNA: TGTGCCAGCAGCCTCCCGGACAGGGGCTCTGGAAACACCATATATTTT
CDR3: CASSLPDRGSGNTIYF

J: TRBJ2-1
D: .
length: 14
size: few
V: TRBV12-3/TRBV12-4
DNA: TGTGCCAGCAGTTACGCGGCCGGCCGCAATGAGCAGTTCTTC
CDR3: CASSYAAGRNEQFF

J: TRBJ2-7
D: .
length: 14
size: .
V: TRBV7-2
DNA: TGTGCCAGCAGCTCCACAGGGAACTCCTACGAGCAGTACTTC
CDR3: CASSSTGNSYEQYF

J: TRBJ1-3
D: .
length: 15
size: many
V: TRBV6-1
DNA: TGTGCCAGCACGCCTGGCCTAATCTCTGGAAACACCATATATTTT
CDR3: CASTPGLISGNTIYF

J: TRBJ1-1
D: .
length: 11
size: .
V: TRBV29-1
DNA: TGCAGCGGGGACATGAACACTGAAGCTTTCTTT
CDR3: CSGDMNTEAFF

J: TRBJ2-1
D: .
length: 11
size: .
V: TRBV6-5
DNA: TGTGCCAGCACCGGGGCGGGGGAGCAGTTCTTC
CDR3: CASTGAGEQFF

J: TRBJ1-2
D: TRBD1
length: 14
size: .
V: TRBV12-3/TRBV12-4
DNA: TGTGCCAGCAGGGAAGCCGGGACAGGGTATGGCTACACCTTC
CDR3: CASREAGTGYGYTF

J: TRBJ2-7
D: .
length: 13
size: few
V: TRBV10-1
DNA: TGCGCCAGCAGTGAGCAGTCTACCTACGAGCAGTACTTC
CDR3: CASSEQSTYEQYF

J: TRBJ1-2
D: TRBD1
length: 15
size: .
V: TRBV18
DNA: TGTGCCAGCTCACCCTCGACAGGGAACAACTATGGCTACACCTTC
CDR3: CASSPSTGNNYGYTF

J: TRBJ1-5
D: .
length: 14
size: many
V: TRBV2
DNA: TGTGCCAGCAGTGAAACGGACAGTAATCAGCCCCAGCATTTT
CDR3: CASSETDSNQPQHF

J: TRBJ2-2
D: .
length: 13
size: few
V: TRBV6-5
DNA: TGTGCCAGCAGCCCAGGGGGGATCGGGGAGCTGTTTTTT
CDR3: CASSPGGIGELFF

J: TRBJ1-1
D: TRBD1
length: 14
size: .
V: TRBV5-5
DNA: TGTGCCAGCAGTATACAGGGGGCGAAAACTGAAGCTTTCTTT
CDR3: CASSIQGAKTEAFF

J: TRBJ1-1
D: TRBD1
length: 14
size: .
V: TRBV12-3/TRBV12-4
DNA: TGTGCCAGCAGCTTTGGACAGGACTTTTGGGGCGCTTTCTTT
CDR3: CASSFGQDFWGAFF

J: TRBJ1-5
D: TRBD1
length: 17
size: few
V: TRBV5-5
DNA: TGTGCCAGCAGCTCGCCGGGACAGGGGATCGGGAATCAGCCCCAGCATTTT
CDR3: CASSSPGQGIGNQPQHF

J: TRBJ2-1
D: TRBD1
length: 16
size: many
V: TRBV6-2/TRBV6-3
DNA: TGTGCCAGCAGTTACCTGGGACAGGGGCCCCGAGGGGAGCAGTTCTTC
CDR3: CASSYLGQGPRGEQFF

J: TRBJ1-1
D: .
length: 16
size: few
V: TRBV6-2/TRBV6-3
DNA: TGTGCCAGCAGTTACGGGTCGTGGGGGAAGAACACTGAAGCTTTCTTT
CDR3: CASSYGSWGKNTEAFF

J: TRBJ2-3
D: TRBD2
length: 19
size: many
V: TRBV14
DNA: TGTGCCAGCAGCCAAGCCCCCCGGAGACTAGCGGGGGGCCGGAATACGCAGTATTTT
CDR3: CASSQAPRRLAGGRNTQYF

J: TRBJ1-5
D: .
length: 13
size: many
V: TRBV7-2
DNA: TGTGCCAGCAGCACCGGGACAAATCAGCCCCAGCATTTT
CDR3: CASSTGTNQPQHF

J: TRBJ2-3
D: TRBD2
length: 16
size: few
V: TRBV3-1
DNA: TGTGCCAGCAGCCAAGAGTCTAGCGGGGCCACAGATACGCAGTATTTT
CDR3: CASSQESSGATDTQYF

J: TRBJ2-6
D: .
length: 15
size: .
V: TRBV28
DNA: TGTGCCAGCGGAACGGACAGCGCTGGGGCCAACGTCCTGACTTTC
CDR3: CASGTDSAGANVLTF

J: TRBJ2-7
D: .
length: 15
size: few
V: TRBV7-6
DNA: TGTGCCAGCAGCCCAACGGGACTCGTGTCAGACGAGCAGTACTTC
CDR3: CASSPTGLVSDEQYF

J: TRBJ1-5
D: TRBD1
length: 16
size: few
V: TRBV6-5
DNA: TGTGCCAGCAGCCATCAGGGGGTGGTCGGCAATCAGCCCCAGCATTTT
CDR3: CASSHQGVVGNQPQHF

J: TRBJ2-7
D: .
length: 16
size: many
V: TRBV6-5
DNA: TGTGCCAGCAGTTACAGACGGCGACTGCGAGGGGTCGAGCAGTACTTC
CDR3: CASSYRRRLRGVEQYF

J: TRBJ2-7
D: .
length: 16
size: .
V: TRBV11-1
DNA: TGTGCCAGCAGCTATAGGGGTGGCGGGAACTCCTACGAGCAGTACTTC
CDR3: CASSYRGGGNSYEQYF

J: TRBJ1-5
D: .
length: 12
size: .
V: TRBV24-1
DNA: TGTGCCACCAGTGATTTCGCCGGGCCCCAGCATTTT
CDR3: CATSDFAGPQHF

J: TRBJ2-3
D: TRBD2
length: 18
size: few
V: TRBV12-3/TRBV12-4
DNA: TGTGCCAGCCTCCCGGGACTAGCGGGGGGGCCTTCGGCAGATACGCAGTATTTT
CDR3: CASLPGLAGGPSADTQYF

J: TRBJ2-5
D: .
length: 12
size: once
V: TRBV5-1
DNA: TGCGCCAGCAGCTTTACTGAAGAGACCCAGTACTTC
CDR3: CASSFTEETQYF

J: TRBJ2-1
D: TRBD2
length: 15
size: few
V: TRBV6-5
DNA: TGTGCCAGCAGTAATAGCGGGGGGCCAGGGAATGAGCAGTTCTTC
CDR3: CASSNSGGPGNEQFF

J: TRBJ2-1
D: .
length: 14
size: .
V: TRBV6-5
DNA: TGTGCCAGCAGTTACTCGAGACCCCGGGATGAGCAGTTCTTC
CDR3: CASSYSRPRDEQFF

J: TRBJ2-7
D: TRBD1
length: 14
size: few
V: TRBV5-1
DNA: TGCGCCAGCAGCACCCGGGACAGGATGGGAGAGCAGTACTTC
CDR3: CASSTRDRMGEQYF

J: TRBJ2-3
D: TRBD2
length: 15
size: few
V: TRBV2
DNA: TGTGCCAGCCAGGAGCGGGGGATATTCACAGATACGCAGTATTTT
CDR3: CASQERGIFTDTQYF

J: TRBJ1-1
D: .
length: 15
size: few
V: TRBV6-5
DNA: TGTGCCAGCAGTTTGCGGGATACCAGGCACTCTGAAGCTTTCTTT
CDR3: CASSLRDTRHSEAFF

J: TRBJ1-3
D: .
length: 15
size: few
V: TRBV5-1
DNA: TGCGCCAGCAGCTTGGACGGTACCTCTGGAAACACCATATATTTT
CDR3: CASSLDGTSGNTIYF

J: TRBJ2-3
D: TRBD1
length: 16
size: .
V: TRBV6-5
DNA: TGTGCCAGCAGTTCCGCCGGGACAGCTCGATCCGATACGCAGTATTTT
CDR3: CASSSAGTARSDTQYF

J: TRBJ1-5
D: .
length: 16
size: few
V: TRBV6-2/TRBV6-3
DNA: TGTGCCAGCAGTTACTCTAGAAGGGGCGCGGGTCAGCCCCAGCATTTT
CDR3: CASSYSRRGAGQPQHF

J: TRBJ2-7
D: .
length: 15
size: .
V: TRBV7-6
DNA: TGTGCCAGCAGCCTGGGGCAGGGATTCAACTACGAGCAGTACTTC
CDR3: CASSLGQGFNYEQYF

J: TRBJ1-6
D: .
length: 12
size: few
V: TRBV6-6
DNA: TGTGCCAGCAGACAGGGTTTGGAGCCCCTCCACTTT
CDR3: CASRQGLEPLHF

J: TRBJ1-1
D: .
length: 12
size: few
V: TRBV6-5
DNA: TGTGCCAGCAGTTACGGACAGTATGAAGCTTTCTTT
CDR3: CASSYGQYEAFF

J: TRBJ1-2
D: .
length: 18
size: .
V: TRBV4-2
DNA: TGTGCCAGCAGCCAAGAGGCAACTGCGACAGCCTCTGGGGATGGCTACACCTTC
CDR3: CASSQEATATASGDGYTF

J: TRBJ1-2
D: TRBD1
length: 17
size: few
V: TRBV11-2
DNA: TGTGCCAGCAGCCTAAGGACAGGGGCGAGGGTTAACTATGGCTACACCTTC
CDR3: CASSLRTGARVNYGYTF

J: TRBJ2-2
D: .
length: 16
size: many
V: TRBV5-1
DNA: TGCGCCAGCAGCTTAACCGCTAGCCCCATAACCGGGGAGCTGTTTTTT
CDR3: CASSLTASPITGELFF

J: TRBJ2-3
D: .
length: 16
size: few
V: TRBV6-2/TRBV6-3
DNA: TGTGCCAGCAGTTACGGGGCGGGGGCCCGTCAAGGAACGCAGTATTTT
CDR3: CASSYGAGARQGTQYF

J: TRBJ1-1
D: .
length: 12
size: few
V: TRBV30
DNA: TGTGCCTGGAGTGTGCCGGGGGGCCGAGCTTTCTTT
CDR3: CAWSVPGGRAFF